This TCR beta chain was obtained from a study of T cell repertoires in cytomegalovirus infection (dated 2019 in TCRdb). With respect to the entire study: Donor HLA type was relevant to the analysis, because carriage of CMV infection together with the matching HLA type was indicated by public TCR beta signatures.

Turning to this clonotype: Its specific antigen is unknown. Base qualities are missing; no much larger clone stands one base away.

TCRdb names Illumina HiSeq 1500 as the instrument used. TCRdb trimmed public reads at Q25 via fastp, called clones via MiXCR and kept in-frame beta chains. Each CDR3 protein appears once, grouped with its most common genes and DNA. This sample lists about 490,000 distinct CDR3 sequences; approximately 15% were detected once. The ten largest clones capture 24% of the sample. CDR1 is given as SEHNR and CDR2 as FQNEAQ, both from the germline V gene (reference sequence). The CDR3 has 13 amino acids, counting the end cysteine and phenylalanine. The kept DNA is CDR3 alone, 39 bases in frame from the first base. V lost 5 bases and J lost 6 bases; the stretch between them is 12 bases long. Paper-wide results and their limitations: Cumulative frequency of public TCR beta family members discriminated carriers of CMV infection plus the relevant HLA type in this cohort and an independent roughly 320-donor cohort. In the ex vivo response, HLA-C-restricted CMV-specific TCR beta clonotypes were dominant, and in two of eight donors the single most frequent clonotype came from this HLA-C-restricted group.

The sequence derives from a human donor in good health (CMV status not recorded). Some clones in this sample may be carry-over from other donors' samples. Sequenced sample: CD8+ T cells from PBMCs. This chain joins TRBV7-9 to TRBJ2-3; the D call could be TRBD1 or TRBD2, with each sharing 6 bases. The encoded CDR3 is CASSHVGGDTQYF. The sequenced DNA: TGTGCCAGCAGCCACGTAGGGGGGGATACGCAGTATTTT.